This T cell receptor (beta chain) was captured in a study of control samples from healthy donors and cancer patients. CDR3 length equals 11 residues. Germline lookup yields CDR1 SGHAT and CDR2 FQNNGV. V was clipped by 5 bases and J by 4 bases, with 3 bases between them. The data were produced by immunoSEQ multiplex PCR, yet TCRdb's version contains in-frame clones alone and is incomplete. The table includes about 70,000 clones, 87% detected once. Sequenced sample: PBMCs. The sequence came from a woman aged 45-59 years with head and neck cancer. The chain recombines TRBV11-2 with TRBJ1-3; D gene ambiguous. The CDR3 spells CASSPGNTIYF. CDR3 nucleotides: TGTGCCAGCAGCCCAGGAAACACCATATATTTT.